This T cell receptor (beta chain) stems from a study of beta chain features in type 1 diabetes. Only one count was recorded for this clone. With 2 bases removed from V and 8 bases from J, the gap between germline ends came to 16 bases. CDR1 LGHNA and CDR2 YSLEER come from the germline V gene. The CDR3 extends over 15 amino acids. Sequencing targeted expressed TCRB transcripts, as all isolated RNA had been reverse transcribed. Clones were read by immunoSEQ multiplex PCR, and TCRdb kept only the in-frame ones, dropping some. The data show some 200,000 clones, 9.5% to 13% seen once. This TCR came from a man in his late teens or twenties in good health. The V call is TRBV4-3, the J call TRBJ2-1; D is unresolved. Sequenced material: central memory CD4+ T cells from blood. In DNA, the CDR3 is TGCGCCAGCAGCCAAAATGTAATCCAGACGGATGAGCAGTTCTTC. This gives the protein CASSQNVIQTDEQFF.